These 3 T cell receptor beta chains originate from one sample sequenced in a study of cytomegalovirus exposure and HLA in healthy donors. The PCR contained 60 Vbeta and 13 Jbeta primers. Method: immunoSEQ multiplex PCR; TCRdb's copy keeps in-frame clones and lacks some. Altogether over 110,000 clones are present, 82% being singletons, with the ten largest covering over 2.5%. The sequencing input was PBMCs. The receptors derive from a male donor in good health and CMV-seronegative.

The chain carries TRBV7-3 and TRBJ2-2; a possible D gene is TRBD1 (6 bases). Germline lookup yields CDR1 SGHTA and CDR2 FQGTGA. Trimming removed 5 bases from V and 6 bases from J, with 13 bases in between. This CDR3 contains 14 residues. This CDR3 reads CASSVTGSAGELFF. CDR3 DNA sequence: TGTGCCAGCAGCGTTACAGGGAGCGCCGGGGAGCTGTTTTTT.

Points on this clone: Mismatch with germline at one junction end may stem from a read error. The chain's CDR3 is CASSLTSGRTNEQFF. CDR3 sequence (DNA): TGTGCTAGCAGCCTGACTAGCGGGAGAACCAATGAGCAGTTCTTC. The chain is built from TRBV7-7 and TRBJ2-1; 12 bases fit TRBD2. Looked up from germline, CDR1 is SSHAT and CDR2 is FNYEAQ (reference sequence). CDR3 length equals 15 residues.

The chain is built from TRBV5-1 and TRBJ2-3; D may be TRBD1 (5 bases). Trimming removed 3 bases from V and 2 bases from J, with 7 bases in between. The CDR3 contains 13 residues. Germline loops: CDR1 SGHRS, CDR2 YFSETQ. CDR3 DNA: TGCGCCAGCAGCTCACAGGACACAGATACGCAGTATTTT. This codes for CASSSQDTDTQYF.